Each of the 7 T cell receptor beta chains below was sequenced from the same sample in a study of CD8 T cells in Susac syndrome. An input of about 0.5 to 1 ug of RNA was subjected to reverse transcription using random hexamers. In TCRdb, the immunoSEQ multiplex PCR reads were re-called with MiXCR into one record per CDR3 protein. The sample yields 150,000 to 200,000 distinct CDR3 sequences, about 94% seen once. The material sequenced was CD4+ T cells from PBMCs. All receptors derive from a human donor with Susac syndrome.

V usage is TRBV10-2 and J usage is TRBJ2-2; D uncertain. The CDR3 consists of 13 residues. CDR1 and CDR2 from the germline V gene are WSHSY and SAAADI. Trimming took 4 bases from V and 8 from J, leaving 11 bases between them. The CDR3 nucleotides read TGCGCCAGCAGTGTTAACGTTCCAGGGGAGCTGTTTTTT. This encodes CASSVNVPGELFF.

The chain recombines TRBV20-1 with TRBJ1-1; a possible D gene is TRBD1 (5 bases). From germline, CDR1 is DFQATT and CDR2 SNEGSKA (reference sequence). The germline V and J ends were trimmed by 5 bases and 1 base, with 14 bases remaining between them. The CDR3 has 14 residues. CDR3 protein: CSAHDRLRNTEAFF. The CDR3 nucleotides read TGCAGTGCTCACGACAGACTAAGGAACACTGAAGCTTTCTTT.

V is TRBV7-3 and J is TRBJ1-1, with D possibly TRBD1 on 6 matching bases. The ends were cut back, 4 bases at V and 6 bases at J, with 18 bases in the middle. Germline CDR1 reads SGHTA; CDR2 reads FQGTGA. The CDR3 totals 15 residues. The CDR3 region has the DNA TGTGCCAGCAGCTCATCCCCACTACAGGGCGCTGAAGCTTTCTTT. Translating it yields CASSSSPLQGAEAFF.

The CDR3 spells CAWSVLGQGASSPLHF. The CDR3 DNA reads TGTGCCTGGAGTGTACTCGGACAGGGGGCATCTTCACCCCTCCACTTT. The gene calls are TRBV30 and TRBJ1-6; the match to TRBD1 covers 11 bases. The CDR3 spans 16 residues. Trimming at V came to 0 bases and at J to 9 bases, leaving 7 bases not matched to a gene. From germline, CDR1 is GTSNPN and CDR2 SVGIG (reference sequence).

The rearrangement uses TRBV20-1 and TRBJ1-1, with D maybe TRBD1 (5 bases). The CDR3 spans 13 residues. V was clipped by 4 bases and J by 4 bases, with 13 bases between them. Germline CDR1 is DFQATT and CDR2 is SNEGSKA (reference sequence). The CDR3 DNA sequence: TGCAGTGCTATCCCCGGGAGGGGCACTGAAGCTTTCTTT. Its protein product is CSAIPGRGTEAFF.

V is TRBV6-5 and J is TRBJ2-3; D remains unclear. Trimming took 8 bases from V and 4 from J, leaving 7 bases between them. This CDR3 contains 11 residues. Germline values: CDR1 MNHEY, CDR2 SVGAGI. The CDR3 region has the DNA TGTGCCAGCCGACAAGCAGATACGCAGTATTTT. It yields the protein CASRQADTQYF.

The chain has TRBV7-2 and TRBJ1-5; D gene uncertain. Germline lookup yields CDR1 SGHTA and CDR2 FQGNSA. The CDR3 has 14 residues. Trimming cost V 5 bases and J 8 bases, with 16 bases left between them. CDR3 sequence (DNA): TGTGCCAGCAGCGCCGACTCAACAGTGGAGCCCCAGCATTTT. The encoded protein is CASSADSTVEPQHF.